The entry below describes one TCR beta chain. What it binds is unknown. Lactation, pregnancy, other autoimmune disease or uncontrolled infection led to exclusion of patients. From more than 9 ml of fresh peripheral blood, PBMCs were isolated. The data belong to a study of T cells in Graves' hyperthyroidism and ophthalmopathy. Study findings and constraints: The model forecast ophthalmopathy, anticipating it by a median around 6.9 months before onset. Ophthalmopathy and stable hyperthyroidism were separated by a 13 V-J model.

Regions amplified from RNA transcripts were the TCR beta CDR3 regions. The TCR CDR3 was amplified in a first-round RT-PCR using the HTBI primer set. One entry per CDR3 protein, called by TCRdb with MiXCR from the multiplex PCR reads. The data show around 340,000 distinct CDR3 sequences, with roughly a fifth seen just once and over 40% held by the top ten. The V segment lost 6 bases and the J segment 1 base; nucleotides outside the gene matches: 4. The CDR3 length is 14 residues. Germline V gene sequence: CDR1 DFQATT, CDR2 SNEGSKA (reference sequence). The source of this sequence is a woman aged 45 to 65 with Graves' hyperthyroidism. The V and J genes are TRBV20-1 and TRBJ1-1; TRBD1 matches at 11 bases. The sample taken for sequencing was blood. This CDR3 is CSAGQGAGNTEAFF. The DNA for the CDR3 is TGCAGTGCCGGACAGGGGGCCGGGAACACTGAAGCTTTCTTT.